Below, 18 T cell receptor beta chains from the same sample are listed, as sequenced in a study of shared clonotypes between healthy human individuals. The method was immunoSEQ multiplex PCR; TCRdb's version includes in-frame clones alone and lacks a portion of them. The sample records approximately 940,000 clones, 70% to 85% being singletons. What was sequenced was memory CD4+ T cells sorted from blood. As to subset: CD45RA-negative fraction. The receptor set was obtained from a young man in good health.

The V call is TRBV18, the J call TRBJ1-1; TRBD1 matches 7 bases. Losses at the gene ends were 0 bases for V and 0 bases for J; bases not matched to a gene: 4. The CDR3 has 16 amino acids. The germline V gene has CDR1 KGHSH and CDR2 LQKENI. The CDR3 sequence is CASSPPSTGMNTEAFF. The DNA of the CDR3 is TGTGCCAGCTCACCACCCTCGACAGGGATGAACACTGAAGCTTTCTTT.

The V call is TRBV6-5, the J call TRBJ2-3; unclear D gene. CDR1 is MNHEY, CDR2 SVGAGI, per germline. The CDR3 consists of 14 residues. Trimming stripped 6 bases from V and 4 bases from J, with 14 bases between. CDR3 sequence (DNA): TGTGCCAGCAGCAGGCTGGGTGGTCCAGATACGCAGTATTTT. As protein: CASSRLGGPDTQYF.

The genes are TRBV5-1 and TRBJ2-3, with 13 bases that match TRBD2. The length of the CDR3 is 18 residues. V dropped 0 bases and J dropped 2; count of bases not matched to a gene: 6. Germline V lookup: CDR1 SGHRS, CDR2 YFSETQ. Here the CDR3 reads CASSLGRLAGGPTDTQYF. CDR3 DNA sequence: TGCGCCAGCAGCTTGGGGAGACTAGCGGGGGGCCCCACAGATACGCAGTATTTT.

This clone appeared many times. The CDR3 reads CASSRITGGDEQYF. CDR3 DNA: TGTGCCAGCTCACGAATTACAGGGGGGGACGAGCAGTACTTC. The V and J genes are TRBV18 and TRBJ2-7; TRBD1 might be the D (8 bases). Germline values: CDR1 KGHSH, CDR2 LQKENI. The CDR3 runs 14 residues. Trimming stripped 4 bases from V and 5 bases from J, with 15 bases between.

V gene TRBV5-1 combines with J gene TRBJ2-1; 12 bases fit TRBD2. Trimming cost V 4 bases and J 11 bases; bases outside gene matches: 10. This CDR3 comprises 15 residues. Germline CDR1 reads SGHRS; CDR2 reads YFSETQ. The CDR3 spells CASSLTSGSVSQQFF. In nucleotides, the CDR3 is TGCGCCAGCAGCCTGACTAGCGGGAGTGTTTCCCAGCAGTTCTTC.

The chain couples TRBV27 to TRBJ1-1; D call uncertain. This CDR3 is 15 amino acids long. Germline V gene data show CDR1 as MNHEY and CDR2 as SMNVEV (reference sequence). Trimming took 5 bases from V and 1 from J, leaving 14 bases between them. Here the CDR3 DNA reads TGTGCCAGCAGTCCCTATCGGTCCTGGAACACTGAAGCTTTCTTT. Its translation is CASSPYRSWNTEAFF.

This chain uses TRBV18 with TRBJ1-1; 9 nucleotides align to TRBD1. The CDR3 runs 15 residues. Germline values: CDR1 KGHSH, CDR2 LQKENI. With 4 bases clipped from V and 3 bases from J, the junction kept 6 bases outside the gene matches. The CDR3 sequence: CASSQRGQGDTEAFF. CDR3 nucleotides: TGTGCCAGCTCACAGAGGGGACAGGGAGACACTGAAGCTTTCTTT.

The genes are TRBV7-9 and TRBJ2-3; D is unclear. The CDR3 is 13 amino acids. The ends were cut back, 5 bases at V and 2 bases at J, with 8 bases in the middle. In germline, CDR1 is SEHNR, CDR2 FQNEAQ (reference sequence). The DNA of the CDR3 is TGTGCCAGCAGCCCCGGATCCACAGATACGCAGTATTTT. This gives the protein CASSPGSTDTQYF.

This clone appeared a few times. This chain links TRBV18 with TRBJ1-1; 7 positions match TRBD1. This CDR3 contains 12 residues. Germline trimming cut 5 bases from V and 11 bases from J; bases unmatched to any gene: 8. Germline V gene sequence: CDR1 KGHSH, CDR2 LQKENI. DNA of the CDR3: TGTGCCAGCTCATCTGGACAGGCGGGTGCTTTCTTT. It codes for CASSSGQAGAFF. Full variable domain (outside the CDR3, taken from reference TRBV18 and TRBJ1-1): NAGVMQNPRHLVRRRGQEARLRCSPMKGHSHVYWYRQLPEEGLKFMVYLQKENIIDESGMPKERFSAEFPKEGPSILRIQQVVRGDSAAYFCASSSGQAGAFFGQGTRLTVV.

The genes are TRBV6-4 and TRBJ2-3; a weak D match, TRBD2 (5 bases). V gave up 6 bases and J gave up 0 bases, with 13 bases separating them. Germline values: CDR1 MRHNA, CDR2 SNTAGT. The length of the CDR3 is 15 residues. The CDR3 coding sequence is TGTGCCAGCAGCCGGGGTTCCACTAGCACAGATACGCAGTATTTT. It yields the protein CASSRGSTSTDTQYF.

V is TRBV5-6 and J is TRBJ2-5; D ambiguous. Trimming stripped 0 bases from V and 2 bases from J, with 5 bases between. This CDR3 contains 13 residues. CDR1 SGHDT and CDR2 YYEEEE come from the germline V gene. CDR3 sequence (DNA): TGTGCCAGCAGCTTGGGACCGCAAGAGACCCAGTACTTC. Translated, it gives CASSLGPQETQYF.

The genes are TRBV11-2 and TRBJ2-4; 7 positions agree with TRBD2. This CDR3 is built from 18 residues. CDR1 SGHAT and CDR2 FQNNGV come from the germline V gene. Unmatched junction bases numbered 18, after V lost 9 bases and J lost 1 base. CDR3 coding DNA: TGTGCCAGTTCCCTAGGGAGGGGCCCTGGGTTCGCCAAAAACATTCAGTACTTC. Encoded protein: CASSLGRGPGFAKNIQYF.

Written as DNA, the CDR3 is TGCGCCAGCAGCTTGGCGTCCGGGACTGAGAACACCGGGGAGCTGTTTTTT. Its protein product is CASSLASGTENTGELFF. J is TRBJ2-2 and V is TRBV5-1, with D perhaps matching TRBD2 (6 bases). Germline V gene sequence: CDR1 SGHRS, CDR2 YFSETQ. This CDR3 region has 17 residues. The V and J ends lost 0 bases and 1 base respectively, with 13 bases between them.

This sequence joins TRBV27 and TRBJ1-4; D perhaps matches TRBD1 (6 bases). Trimming took 3 bases from V and 8 from J, leaving 10 bases between them. CDR3 length: 13 residues. CDR1 and CDR2 from the germline V gene are MNHEY and SMNVEV (reference sequence). In DNA, the CDR3 is TGTGCCAGCAGTTTGAGTAGGGGGGAAAAACTGTTTTTT. It is translated as CASSLSRGEKLFF.

This clone was found a few times. V usage is TRBV19 and J usage is TRBJ2-1; a weak D match, TRBD2 (7 bases). Germline V gene lookup returns CDR1 LNHDA and CDR2 SQIVND (reference sequence). V was shortened by 1 base and J by 5 bases, with 18 bases between the two germline ends. This CDR3 region has 17 residues. The CDR3 protein is CASSIASFGGGNNEQFF. The DNA of the CDR3 is TGTGCCAGTAGTATAGCCTCCTTTGGCGGGGGCAACAATGAGCAGTTCTTC.

This clone came up a few times. This sequence joins TRBV19 and TRBJ1-5; 8 nucleotides agree with TRBD1. V lost 7 bases, J lost 0 bases, and 20 bases stayed unmatched. The CDR3 has 20 residues. Germline V gene sequence: CDR1 LNHDA, CDR2 SQIVND (reference sequence). This CDR3 is CASKPLPQGAIISSNQPQHF. The DNA for the CDR3 is TGTGCCAGTAAGCCCCTTCCTCAGGGGGCGATTATTAGTAGCAATCAGCCCCAGCATTTT. The full variable domain, in which reference TRBV19 and TRBJ1-5 provide the parts outside the CDR3, is DGGITQSPKYLFRKEGQNVTLSCEQNLNHDAMYWYRQDPGQGLRLIYYSQIVNDFQKGDIAEGYSVSREKKESFPLTVTSAQKNPTAFYLCASKPLPQGAIISSNQPQHFGDGTRLSIL.

The chain uses TRBV7-2 and TRBJ1-4; D is uncertain. CDR3 length equals 13 residues. The germline gives CDR1 SGHTA, CDR2 FQGNSA. Trimming left V 2 bases short and J 7 bases short, with 8 bases between. The CDR3 bases are TGTGCCAGCAGCTTATTACGGGGTGAAAAACTGTTTTTT. Protein product: CASSLLRGEKLFF. Full variable domain (outside the CDR3, taken from reference TRBV7-2 and TRBJ1-4): GAGVSQSPSNKVTEKGKDVELRCDPISGHTALYWYRQSLGQGLEFLIYFQGNSAPDKSGLPSDRFSAERTGGSVSTLTIQRTQQEDSAVYLCASSLLRGEKLFFGSGTQLSVL.

As concerns this clone: This sample includes further DNA sequences coding for the same CDR3. This sequence joins TRBV28 and TRBJ2-2, with TRBD2 matching 7 bases. The CDR3 runs 14 residues. Trimming at V came to 6 bases and at J to 5 bases, leaving 6 bases not matched to a gene. Germline CDR1 reads MDHEN; CDR2 reads SYDVKM. CDR3 in DNA: TGTGCCAGCAGAAGAACCGGGGGGACCGGGGAGCTGTTTTTT. As protein: CASRRTGGTGELFF.